These T cell receptor beta chains were read from a single sample in a study of control samples from healthy donors and cancer patients. Assay used: immunoSEQ multiplex PCR; TCRdb lists only in-frame clones, some missing. The repertoire holds approximately 70,000 clones, approximately 80% seen once, with 25% to 30% in the top ten. The sample comprised blood. These receptors all stem from a man aged 50 or older in good health. Each CDR3 is given with its conserved first and last residue. D genes are given only for firm matches. Clone size appears in some rows only: once, few, many, or a class for an expanded clone.

abundance,v_gene,j_gene,d_gene,CDR3nt,CDR3aa
-,TRBV19,TRBJ2-7,-,TGTGCCAGTAGTATAGATGCCGGGGGGCTCAACGAGCAGTACTTC,CASSIDAGGLNEQYF
-,TRBV14,TRBJ1-2,-,TGTGCCAGCAGCCAGTCAGTGCAATATGGCTACACCTTC,CASSQSVQYGYTF
-,TRBV11-3,TRBJ2-6,TRBD1,TGTGCCAGCAGCGTACTGGGGGGACAGGGGGGCTCTGGGGCCAACGTCCTGACTTTC,CASSVLGGQGGSGANVLTF
-,TRBV15,TRBJ2-5,-,TGTGCCACCAGCGCGGCCCGGGTGGAGACCCAGTACTTC,CATSAARVETQYF
few,TRBV3-1/TRBV3-2,TRBJ2-1,-,TGTGCCAGCAGCCAAGAGGTCGATTCCTACAATGAGCAGTTCTTC,CASSQEVDSYNEQFF
-,TRBV20-1,TRBJ2-3,-,TGCAGTTTAGAGTGTGCTACGCAGTATTTT,CSLECATQYF
once,TRBV7-2,TRBJ1-5,-,TGTGCCAGCAAGAGAAAACAGGAGAGCAATCAGCCCCAGCATTTT,CASKRKQESNQPQHF
-,TRBV29-1,TRBJ2-3,-,TGCAGCGTCGAAAGTCCTAGCACAGATACGCAGTATTTT,CSVESPSTDTQYF
-,TRBV5-1,TRBJ2-5,-,TGCGCCAGCAGCCCCGACTGGGAGACCCAGTACTTC,CASSPDWETQYF
-,TRBV7-8,TRBJ2-2,TRBD2,TGTGCCAGCAGCTTACCGGGGACTAGCGGGGGGACCGGGGAGCTGTTTTTT,CASSLPGTSGGTGELFF
-,TRBV10-3,TRBJ1-1,-,TGTGCCATCAGTGACCCCGGACTCATGAACACTGAAGCTTTCTTT,CAISDPGLMNTEAFF
-,TRBV4-1,TRBJ2-3,-,TGCGCCAGCAGCCAAGAGATCGGGATTTCCACCACAGATACGCAGTATTTT,CASSQEIGISTTDTQYF
-,TRBV11-1,TRBJ2-5,TRBD2,TGTGCCAGCAGCCGCGGGGGACCGGGGGAGACCCAGTACTTC,CASSRGGPGETQYF
-,TRBV19,TRBJ2-5,-,TGTGCCAGTACCGATCGACAGAGGGAGACCCAGTACTTC,CASTDRQRETQYF
-,TRBV9,TRBJ1-6,-,TGTGCCAGCAGCGTAGAAGGGAATTCACCCCTCCACTTT,CASSVEGNSPLHF
-,TRBV7-2,TRBJ2-1,-,TGTGCCAGCAGCTTAGCGATGGTAGATGAGCAGTTCTTC,CASSLAMVDEQFF
-,TRBV7-9,TRBJ2-3,-,TGTGCCAGCAGCTTAGGGGGCCCCGGCACAGATACGCAGTATTTT,CASSLGGPGTDTQYF
-,TRBV6-5,TRBJ1-1,-,TGTGCCAGCAGGGCTAGTGGGGGAGCTGAAGCTTTCTTT,CASRASGGAEAFF
-,TRBV28,TRBJ2-2,-,TGTGCCAGCAGTTTCTCGAACACCGGGGAGCTGTTTTTT,CASSFSNTGELFF
-,TRBV10-3,TRBJ1-2,TRBD1,TGTGCCACCGGGACAGCCAGCTATGGCTACACCTTC,CATGTASYGYTF
large,TRBV27,TRBJ1-2,-,TGTGCCAGCAGTACGGGACCAAGGGACTATGGCTACACCTTC,CASSTGPRDYGYTF
-,TRBV13,TRBJ2-7,-,TGTGCCAGCAGCTTCGGTGCGGCCGAGCAGTACTTC,CASSFGAAEQYF
few,TRBV5-4,TRBJ1-6,TRBD1,TGTGCCAGCAGCTTAGGGACAGGGAGGTCACCCCTCCACTTT,CASSLGTGRSPLHF
-,TRBV7-6,TRBJ1-6,-,TGTGCCAGCAGCTTAGCGGGGACACGGAATTCACCCCTCCACTTT,CASSLAGTRNSPLHF
-,TRBV7-3,TRBJ1-6,-,TGTGCCAGCAGCGGGGTTTTTGGGGCACCCCTCCACTTT,CASSGVFGAPLHF
-,TRBV12-5,TRBJ1-5,TRBD1,TGTGCTAGTGGCGAGGGACAGCACAATCAGCCCCAGCATTTT,CASGEGQHNQPQHF
-,TRBV6-2/TRBV6-3,TRBJ1-2,-,TGTGCCAGCAGTTACTCGCTGGAGCCCTATGGCTACACCTTC,CASSYSLEPYGYTF
-,TRBV27,TRBJ2-1,-,TGTGCCAGCACCACATTAGCGGCAGTCACCTACAATGAGCAGTTCTTC,CASTTLAAVTYNEQFF
-,TRBV11-3,TRBJ2-1,-,TGTGCCAGCAGCTTATGGGCGGGGCAGGATGAGCAGTTCTTC,CASSLWAGQDEQFF
-,TRBV9,TRBJ1-2,TRBD1,TGTGCCAGCAGCACAGGGGATAACTATGGCTACACCTTC,CASSTGDNYGYTF
-,TRBV7-2,TRBJ2-1,TRBD2,TGTGCCAGCAGCTTAGAAAGGGGAGGGAATGAGCAGTTCTTC,CASSLERGGNEQFF
-,TRBV7-2,TRBJ2-1,TRBD2,TGTGCCAGCAGCTCGACTAGCGGGAGGGAGCAGTTCTTC,CASSSTSGREQFF
many,TRBV3-1/TRBV3-2,TRBJ1-4,TRBD1,TGTGCCAGCAGCCAAGCATCATCAGGGGGGTCCTGGGTAAGCGAAAAACTGTTTTTT,CASSQASSGGSWVSEKLFF
-,TRBV11-3,TRBJ2-1,-,TGTGCCAGCAGCTCGGGCGCGGGGCGAGTCTACAATGAGCAGTTCTTC,CASSSGAGRVYNEQFF
-,TRBV30,TRBJ1-2,-,TGTGCCTGGACAGGGGAAAGTTATGGCTACACCTTC,CAWTGESYGYTF
-,TRBV14,TRBJ2-3,-,TGTGCCAGCAGCCAAGATATCCGACCGACAGATACGCAGTATTTT,CASSQDIRPTDTQYF
-,TRBV24-1,TRBJ2-5,TRBD1,TGTGCCACCAGTGACCGAGGACAGGGGGAGACCCAGTACTTC,CATSDRGQGETQYF
-,TRBV6-2/TRBV6-3,TRBJ2-7,TRBD1,TGTGCCAGCAGTTACCTGGGGACAGGGTCCGAGCAGTACTTC,CASSYLGTGSEQYF
-,TRBV29-1,TRBJ2-7,-,TGCAGCGTTGAAGATTCGGAGAGTAACTACGAGCAGTACTTC,CSVEDSESNYEQYF
once,TRBV30,TRBJ2-7,-,TGTGCCTGGAGTGTACGGGACCGGTCCTACGAGCAGTACTTC,CAWSVRDRSYEQYF
-,TRBV24-1,TRBJ2-3,TRBD1,TGTGCCACCAGTGATCGACTATACAGGGGTGCGGCAGATACGCAGTATTTT,CATSDRLYRGAADTQYF
-,TRBV9,TRBJ2-2,TRBD2,TGTGCCAGCAGCGGGGGACTAGCGAGATCGAACACCGGGGAGCTGTTTTTT,CASSGGLARSNTGELFF
-,TRBV24-1,TRBJ2-7,TRBD1,TGTGCCACCAGTGACCCCGGGACAGGGACCTCCTACGAGCAGTACTTC,CATSDPGTGTSYEQYF
-,TRBV18,TRBJ1-2,-,TGTGCCAGCTCAGCTGGACAGCCCAGTGGCTACACCTTC,CASSAGQPSGYTF
-,TRBV28,TRBJ1-6,-,TGTGCCAGCAGTCCCACAGGGCCCGACAATTCACCCCTCCACTTT,CASSPTGPDNSPLHF
once,TRBV7-2,TRBJ2-5,-,TGTGCCAGCAGCTTAGCGCTATCGACCAAAGAGACCCAGTACTTC,CASSLALSTKETQYF
-,TRBV3-1/TRBV3-2,TRBJ1-2,-,TGTGCCAGCAACGATGGAGGGGCCCCAGCAGCTAACTATGGCTACACCTTC,CASNDGGAPAANYGYTF